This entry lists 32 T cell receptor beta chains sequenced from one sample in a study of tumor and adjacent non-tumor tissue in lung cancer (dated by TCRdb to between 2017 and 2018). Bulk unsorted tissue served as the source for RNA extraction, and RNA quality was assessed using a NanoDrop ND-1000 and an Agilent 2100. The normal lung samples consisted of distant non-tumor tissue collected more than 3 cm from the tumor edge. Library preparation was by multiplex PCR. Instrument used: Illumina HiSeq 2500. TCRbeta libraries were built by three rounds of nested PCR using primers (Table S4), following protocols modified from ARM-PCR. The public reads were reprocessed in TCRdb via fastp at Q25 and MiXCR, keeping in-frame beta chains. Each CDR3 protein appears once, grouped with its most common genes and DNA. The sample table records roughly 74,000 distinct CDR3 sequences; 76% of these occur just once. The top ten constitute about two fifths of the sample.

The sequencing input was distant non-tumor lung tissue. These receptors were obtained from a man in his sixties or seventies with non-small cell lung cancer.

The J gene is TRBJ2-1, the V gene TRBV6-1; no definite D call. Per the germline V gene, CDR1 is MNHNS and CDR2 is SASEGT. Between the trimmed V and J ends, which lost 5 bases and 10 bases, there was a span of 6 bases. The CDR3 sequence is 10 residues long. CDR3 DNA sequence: TGTGCCAGCAGTTACATAGAGCAGTTCTTC. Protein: CASSYIEQFF.

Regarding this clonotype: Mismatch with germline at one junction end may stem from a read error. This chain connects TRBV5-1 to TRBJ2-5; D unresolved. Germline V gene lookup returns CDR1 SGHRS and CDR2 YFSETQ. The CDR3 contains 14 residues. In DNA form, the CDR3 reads TGCGCCAGCAGCTTGATTGAAGACCTGGAGACCCACTACTTC. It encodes CASSLIEDLETHYF. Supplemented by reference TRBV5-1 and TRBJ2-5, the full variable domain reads KAGVTQTPRYLIKTRGQQVTLSCSPISGHRSVSWYQQTPGQGLQFLFEYFSETQRNKGNFPGRFSGRQFSNSRSEMNVSTLELGDSALYLCASSLIEDLETHYFGPGTRLLVL.

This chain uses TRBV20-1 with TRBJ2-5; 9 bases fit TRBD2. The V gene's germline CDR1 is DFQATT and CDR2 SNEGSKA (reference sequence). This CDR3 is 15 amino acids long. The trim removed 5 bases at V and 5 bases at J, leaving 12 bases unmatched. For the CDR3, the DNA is TGCAGTGCTGGGCGGCGTGCGGGGGGGAGTGAGACCCAGTACTTC. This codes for CSAGRRAGGSETQYF.

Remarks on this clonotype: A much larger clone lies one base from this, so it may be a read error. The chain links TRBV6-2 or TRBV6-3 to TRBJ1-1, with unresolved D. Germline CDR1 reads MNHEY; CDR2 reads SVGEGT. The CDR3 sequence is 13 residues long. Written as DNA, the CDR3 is TGTGCCAGCAGTGAGACGGTGAACAATGAAGCTTTCTTT. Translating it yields CASSETVNNEAFF.

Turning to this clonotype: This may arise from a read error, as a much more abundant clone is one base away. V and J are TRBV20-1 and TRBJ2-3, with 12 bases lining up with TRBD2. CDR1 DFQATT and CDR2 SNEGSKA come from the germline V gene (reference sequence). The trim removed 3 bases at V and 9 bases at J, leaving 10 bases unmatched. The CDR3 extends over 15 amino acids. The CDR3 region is CSASPSGRARETQYF. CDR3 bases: TGCAGTGCTAGTCCTAGCGGGAGGGCCAGAGAAACGCAGTATTTT.

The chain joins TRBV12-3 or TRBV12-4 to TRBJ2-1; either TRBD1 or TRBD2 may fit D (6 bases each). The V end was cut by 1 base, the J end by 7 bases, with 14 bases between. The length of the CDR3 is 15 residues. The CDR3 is CASSLVRGVLNEQFF. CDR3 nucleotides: TGTGCCAGCAGTTTAGTAAGGGGGGTCTTAAATGAGCAGTTCTTC.

DNA for the CDR3: TGTGCCAGCTCAGCAGGGAATCACTCACCCCTCCACTTT. Its translation: CASSAGNHSPLHF. The chain couples TRBV18 to TRBJ1-6; TRBD1 might be the D (5 bases). Germline CDR1 is KGHSH and CDR2 is LQKENI. This CDR3 is built from 13 residues. Trimming stripped 5 bases from V and 10 bases from J, with 12 bases between.

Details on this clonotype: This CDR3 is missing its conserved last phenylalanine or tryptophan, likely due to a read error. Here the CDR3 DNA reads TGTGCCAGCATCCAAGAATTACCGGGACAGGGGAGAGATACGCAGTATTCT. It is translated as CASIQELPGQGRDTQYS. The rearrangement joins TRBV4-2 to TRBJ2-3; TRBD1 aligns across 10 bases. The CDR3 totals 17 residues. Germline CDR1 reads LGHNA; CDR2 reads YNFKEQ.

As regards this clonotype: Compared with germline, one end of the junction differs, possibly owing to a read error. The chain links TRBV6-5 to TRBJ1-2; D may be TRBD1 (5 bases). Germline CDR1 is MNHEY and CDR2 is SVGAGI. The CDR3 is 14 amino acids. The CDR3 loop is CVSSYFGGLSDYTF. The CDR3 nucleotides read TGTGTCAGCAGTTATTTTGGGGGGTTAAGTGACTACACCTTC.

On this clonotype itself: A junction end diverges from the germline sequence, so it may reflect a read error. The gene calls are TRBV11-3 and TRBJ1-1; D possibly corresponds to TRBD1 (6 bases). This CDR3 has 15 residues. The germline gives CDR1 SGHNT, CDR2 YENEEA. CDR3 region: CASSLDSPDRIEVFF. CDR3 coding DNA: TGTGCCAGCAGCTTAGATTCCCCTGACAGGATTGAAGTTTTCTTT.

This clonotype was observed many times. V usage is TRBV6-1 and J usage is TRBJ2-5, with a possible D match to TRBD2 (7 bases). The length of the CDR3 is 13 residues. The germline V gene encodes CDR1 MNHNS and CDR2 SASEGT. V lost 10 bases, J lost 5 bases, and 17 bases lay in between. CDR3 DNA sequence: TGTGCCACGGAGTGGAGGGGGGGGGAGACCCAGTACTTC. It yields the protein CATEWRGGETQYF.

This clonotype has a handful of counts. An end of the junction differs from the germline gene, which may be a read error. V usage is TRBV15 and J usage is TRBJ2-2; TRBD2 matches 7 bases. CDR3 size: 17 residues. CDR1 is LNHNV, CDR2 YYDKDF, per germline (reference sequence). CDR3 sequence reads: CPTSTASGTTNTGELFF. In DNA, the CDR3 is TGTCCCACCAGCACCGCTTCAGGGACTACGAACACCGGTGAGCTGTTTTTT.

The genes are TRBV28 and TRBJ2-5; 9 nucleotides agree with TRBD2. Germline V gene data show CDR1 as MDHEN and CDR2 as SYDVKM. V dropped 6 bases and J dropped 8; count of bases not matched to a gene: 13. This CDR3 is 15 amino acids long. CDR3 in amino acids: CASSRRAGGVDTQYF. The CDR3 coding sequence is TGTGCCAGCAGCCGGAGGGCGGGAGGGGTAGATACCCAGTACTTC.

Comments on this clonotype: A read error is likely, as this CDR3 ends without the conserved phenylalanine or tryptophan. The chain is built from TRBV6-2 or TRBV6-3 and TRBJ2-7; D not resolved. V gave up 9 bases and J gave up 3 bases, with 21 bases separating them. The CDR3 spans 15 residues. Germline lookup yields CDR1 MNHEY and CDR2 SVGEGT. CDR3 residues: CASSTKTWFNYEQYL. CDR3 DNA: TGTGCCAGTAGTACTAAGACATGGTTTAACTACGAGCAGTACCTC.

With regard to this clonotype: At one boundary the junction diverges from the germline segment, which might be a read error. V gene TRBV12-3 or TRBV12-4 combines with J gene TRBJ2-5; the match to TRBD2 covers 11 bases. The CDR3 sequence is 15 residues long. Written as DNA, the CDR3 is TGTGCCAGCGGGATTAGCGGGGGGGCCCGAGAGACCCAGTATTTC. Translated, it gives CASGISGGARETQYF.

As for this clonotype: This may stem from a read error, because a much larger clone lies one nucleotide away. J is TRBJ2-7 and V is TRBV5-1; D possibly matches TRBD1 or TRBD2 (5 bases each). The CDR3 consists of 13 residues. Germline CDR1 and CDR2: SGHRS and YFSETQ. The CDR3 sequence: CASCLLGDYEQYF. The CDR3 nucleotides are TGCGCCAGCTGCTTGTTGGGGGACTACGAGCAGTACTTC. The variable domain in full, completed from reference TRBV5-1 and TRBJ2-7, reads KAGVTQTPRYLIKTRGQQVTLSCSPISGHRSVSWYQQTPGQGLQFLFEYFSETQRNKGNFPGRFSGRQFSNSRSEMNVSTLELGDSALYLCASCLLGDYEQYFGPGTRLTVT.

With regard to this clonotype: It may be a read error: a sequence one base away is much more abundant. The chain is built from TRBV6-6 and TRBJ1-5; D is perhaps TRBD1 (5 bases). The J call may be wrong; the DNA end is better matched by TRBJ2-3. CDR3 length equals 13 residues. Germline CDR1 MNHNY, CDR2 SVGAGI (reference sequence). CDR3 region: CASSQTENQPQYF. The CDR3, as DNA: TGTGCCAGCAGCCAGACAGAAAACCAGCCCCAGTATTTT.

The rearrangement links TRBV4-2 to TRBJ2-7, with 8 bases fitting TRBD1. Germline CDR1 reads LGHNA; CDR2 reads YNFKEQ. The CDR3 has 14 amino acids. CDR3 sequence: CARSQGQGLYEQYV. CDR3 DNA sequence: TGTGCCCGCAGCCAAGGACAGGGTCTCTACGAGCAGTATGTC.

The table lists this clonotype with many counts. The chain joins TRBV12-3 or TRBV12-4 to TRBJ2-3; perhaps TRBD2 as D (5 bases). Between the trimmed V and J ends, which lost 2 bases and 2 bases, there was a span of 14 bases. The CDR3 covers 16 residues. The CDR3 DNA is TGTGCCAGCAGTTTAAGGGTTAGCGCGTCCACAGATACGCAGTATTTT. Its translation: CASSLRVSASTDTQYF.

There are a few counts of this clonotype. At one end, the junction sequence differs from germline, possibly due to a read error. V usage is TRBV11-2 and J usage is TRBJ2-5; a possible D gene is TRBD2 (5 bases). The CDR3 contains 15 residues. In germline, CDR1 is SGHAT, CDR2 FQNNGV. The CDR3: CASSLTWSRRETQYF. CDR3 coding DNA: TGCGCCAGCAGCTTAACTTGGAGCCGGAGGGAGACCCAGTACTTC.

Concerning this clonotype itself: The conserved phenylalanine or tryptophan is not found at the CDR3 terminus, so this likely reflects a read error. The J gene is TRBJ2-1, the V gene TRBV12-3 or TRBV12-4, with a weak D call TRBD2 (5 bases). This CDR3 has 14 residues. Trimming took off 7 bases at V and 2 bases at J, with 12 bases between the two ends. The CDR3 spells CASTEIGTYNEQFL. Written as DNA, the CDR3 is TGTGCCAGCACTGAGATCGGGACCTACAATGAGCAGTTCTTA.

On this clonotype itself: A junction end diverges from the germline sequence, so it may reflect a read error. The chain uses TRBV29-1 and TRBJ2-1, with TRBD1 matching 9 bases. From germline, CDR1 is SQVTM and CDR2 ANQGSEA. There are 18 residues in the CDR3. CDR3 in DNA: TGCAGGGTTGAACTGCTTCAGGGACAGGGAAATGGATACAATGAGCAGTTCTTC. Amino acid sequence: CRVELLQGQGNGYNEQFF.

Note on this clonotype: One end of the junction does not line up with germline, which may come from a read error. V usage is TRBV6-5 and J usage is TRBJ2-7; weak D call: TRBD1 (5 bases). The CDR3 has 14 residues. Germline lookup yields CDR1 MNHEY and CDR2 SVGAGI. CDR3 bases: TGTGCCAGCAGTTCCAACAGGAGAGCCTACGATCAGTATTTC. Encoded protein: CASSSNRRAYDQYF.

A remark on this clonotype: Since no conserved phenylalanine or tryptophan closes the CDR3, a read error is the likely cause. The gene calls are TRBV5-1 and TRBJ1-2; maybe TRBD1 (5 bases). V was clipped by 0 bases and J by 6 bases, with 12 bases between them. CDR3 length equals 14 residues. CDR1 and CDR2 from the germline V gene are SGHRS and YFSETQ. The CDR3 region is CASSLAGSSDGYTL. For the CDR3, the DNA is TGCGCCAGCAGCTTGGCAGGGTCCTCCGATGGCTACACCTTG.

This CDR3 reads CASSARAGGSSHNSPHHF. In DNA, the CDR3 is TGTGCCAGCAGCGCCAGGGCCGGGGGTTCGTCCCATAATTCACCCCATCACTTT. The rearrangement uses TRBV11-2 and TRBJ1-6, with D perhaps TRBD1 (5 bases). CDR3 length equals 18 residues. The V end was cut by 5 bases, the J end by 19 bases, with 36 bases between. Germline CDR1 reads SGHAT; CDR2 reads FQNNGV.

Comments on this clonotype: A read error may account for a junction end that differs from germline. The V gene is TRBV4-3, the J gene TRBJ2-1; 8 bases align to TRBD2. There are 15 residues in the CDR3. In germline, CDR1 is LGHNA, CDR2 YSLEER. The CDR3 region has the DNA TGCGCTAGCAGCGACCTTCCGGGACTAGACAATGAGCAGTTCTTC. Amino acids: CASSDLPGLDNEQFF.

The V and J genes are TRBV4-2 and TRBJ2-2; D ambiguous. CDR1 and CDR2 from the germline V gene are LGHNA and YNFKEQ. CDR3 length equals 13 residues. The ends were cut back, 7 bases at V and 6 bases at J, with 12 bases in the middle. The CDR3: CASNQVRAGELFF. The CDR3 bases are TGTGCCAGCAATCAAGTACGGGCCGGGGAGCTGTTTTTT.

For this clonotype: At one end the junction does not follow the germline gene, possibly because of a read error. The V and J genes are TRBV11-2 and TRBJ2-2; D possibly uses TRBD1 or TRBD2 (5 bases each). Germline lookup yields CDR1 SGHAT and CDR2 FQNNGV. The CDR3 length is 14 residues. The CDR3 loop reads CTSSLFVGTRELFF. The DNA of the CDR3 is TGTACCAGCAGCTTATTTGTGGGGACCCGGGAGCTGTTTTTT.

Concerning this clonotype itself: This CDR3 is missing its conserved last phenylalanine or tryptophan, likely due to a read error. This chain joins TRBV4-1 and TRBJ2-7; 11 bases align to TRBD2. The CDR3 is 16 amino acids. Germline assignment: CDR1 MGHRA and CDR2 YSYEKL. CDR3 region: CATSRTLAGEGDEQYL. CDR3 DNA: TGCGCCACCAGCCGGACACTAGCGGGGGAGGGGGACGAGCAGTACTTA.

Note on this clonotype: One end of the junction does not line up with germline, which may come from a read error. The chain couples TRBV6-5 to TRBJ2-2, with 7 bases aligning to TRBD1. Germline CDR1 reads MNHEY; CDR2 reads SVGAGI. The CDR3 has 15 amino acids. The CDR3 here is CASSYVTGKTGDLFF. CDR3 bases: TGTGCCAGCAGTTACGTGACAGGGAAGACCGGGGATCTGTTTTTT.

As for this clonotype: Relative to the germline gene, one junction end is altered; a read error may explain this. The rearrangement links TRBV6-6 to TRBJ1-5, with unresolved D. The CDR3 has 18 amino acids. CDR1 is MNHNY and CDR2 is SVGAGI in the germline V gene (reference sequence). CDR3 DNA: TGTGCCAGCAGTTACGGCCTCGGAGTGGCTGTTAACTATCAGCCACAGCATTTT. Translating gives CASSYGLGVAVNYQPQHF.

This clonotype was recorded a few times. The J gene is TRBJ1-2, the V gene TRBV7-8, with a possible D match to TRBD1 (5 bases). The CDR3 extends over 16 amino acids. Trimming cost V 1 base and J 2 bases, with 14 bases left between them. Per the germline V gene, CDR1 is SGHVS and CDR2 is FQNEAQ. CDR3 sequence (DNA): TGTGCCAGCAGCTTAGACGGGGCGGGGAGGAACTATGGCTACACCTTC. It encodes CASSLDGAGRNYGYTF.